The 25 T cell receptor beta chains reported below all come from one sample, sequenced in a study of T cell changes during pregnancy in multiple sclerosis. Produced via immunoSEQ multiplex PCR; TCRdb's table is partial and in-frame only. The sample yields about 80,000 clones, 92% seen once. The sample consisted of peripheral blood, taken before pregnancy. Receptors originate from a female donor with multiple sclerosis, enrolled in a pregnancy study.

The chain is built from TRBV11-2 and TRBJ1-2; maybe TRBD1 (6 bases). The CDR3 is made up of 13 amino acids. Trimming cost V 5 bases and J 6 bases, with 13 bases left between them. Per germline, CDR1 SGHAT and CDR2 FQNNGV. The CDR3 reads CASSQGTENGYTF. The CDR3 DNA sequence: TGTGCCAGCAGCCAGGGGACGGAAAATGGCTACACCTTC.

The chain has TRBV29-1 and TRBJ1-1; 10 bases are a match to TRBD1. V shed 7 bases and J 0 bases; nucleotides not matched to a gene: 5. The length of the CDR3 is 14 residues. Per germline, CDR1 SQVTM and CDR2 ANQGSEA. The CDR3 sequence is CSAGQGVMNTEAFF. As DNA, the CDR3 is TGCAGCGCAGGACAGGGGGTTATGAACACTGAAGCTTTCTTT.

The gene calls are TRBV6-5 and TRBJ1-2, with D perhaps TRBD1 (6 bases). The germline CDR1 and CDR2 sequences are MNHEY and SVGAGI. Trimming cost V 2 bases and J 4 bases, with 14 bases left between them. The CDR3 sequence is 15 residues long. The CDR3 here is CASSYASQGSYGYTF. CDR3 coding DNA: TGTGCCAGCAGTTACGCGAGCCAGGGGAGCTATGGCTACACCTTC.

This clone was seen once. The genes are TRBV9 and TRBJ1-2; TRBD1 is a possible D gene (6 bases). The CDR3 has 14 residues. Deletions cut 1 base from V and 11 bases from J, with 18 bases between. CDR1 is SGDLS and CDR2 is YYNGEE in the germline V gene. The CDR3 DNA is TGTGCCAGCAGCGTAAGGCAAGAAGGAACAGGGTACACCTTC. Translated: CASSVRQEGTGYTF. Together with reference TRBV9 and TRBJ1-2, the CDR3 gives the full variable domain: DSGVTQTPKHLITATGQRVTLRCSPRSGDLSVYWYQQSLDQGLQFLIQYYNGEERAKGNILERFSAQQFPDLHSELNLSSLELGDSALYFCASSVRQEGTGYTFGSGTRLTVV.

The V call is TRBV30, the J call TRBJ1-6, with D perhaps matching TRBD1 (5 bases). The CDR3 is made up of 12 amino acids. The germline gives CDR1 GTSNPN, CDR2 SVGIG (reference sequence). V was cut by 3 bases and J by 14 bases, with 14 bases left in between. CDR3 nucleotides: TGTGCCTGGAGGTACCAAGTCAGGGCCCTCCACTTT. Its protein is CAWRYQVRALHF.

The rearrangement links TRBV7-3 to TRBJ2-5; 7 bases fit TRBD2. The V gene's germline CDR1 is SGHTA and CDR2 FQGTGA. CDR3 size: 13 residues. V lost 5 bases and J lost 9; bases outside the gene matches: 9. The CDR3 DNA reads TGTGCCAGCAGCCTGAAGCGGGGTGGGGCCCAGTACTTC. Encoded protein: CASSLKRGGAQYF.

This clone was observed once. The chain joins TRBV7-9 to TRBJ2-1, with 11 bases identical to TRBD2. V shed 6 bases, J shed 4 bases, and the junction held 11 bases outside the gene matches. CDR3 size: 17 residues. CDR1 and CDR2 (germline): SEHNR, FQNEAQ (reference sequence). The CDR3 region is CASRESRLAGPYNEQFF. The CDR3 DNA follows: TGTGCCAGCAGAGAATCCCGACTAGCGGGGCCGTACAATGAGCAGTTCTTC.

The chain carries TRBV15 and TRBJ1-4; D call uncertain. Looked up from germline, CDR1 is LNHNV and CDR2 is YYDKDF (reference sequence). The V and J ends lost 0 bases and 5 bases respectively, with 7 bases between them. CDR3 length equals 14 residues. In nucleotides, the CDR3 is TGTGCCACCAGCAGAGATCGAGTAAATGAAAAACTGTTTTTT. Its protein product is CATSRDRVNEKLFF.

The chain recombines TRBV27 with TRBJ2-7; 9 positions match TRBD2. V lost 7 bases to trimming and J lost 6 bases; unmatched junction nucleotides: 10. This CDR3 has 14 amino acids. Germline CDR1 and CDR2: MNHEY and SMNVEV (reference sequence). The CDR3 DNA reads TGTGCCAGCACTCTAACCGGGACTAGCATCGAGCAGTACTTC. This codes for CASTLTGTSIEQYF.

The chain links TRBV30 to TRBJ1-5; D not resolved. Germline V gives CDR1 GTSNPN, CDR2 SVGIG (reference sequence). V was shortened by 3 bases and J by 5 bases, with 11 bases between the two germline ends. CDR3 length: 13 residues. CDR3 coding DNA: TGTGCCTGGAGCCGAGGTCCTGATCAGCCCCAGCATTTT. Translation gives CAWSRGPDQPQHF.

This chain links TRBV11-2 with TRBJ1-4, with a tentative D call TRBD1 (6 bases). Germline V gene lookup returns CDR1 SGHAT and CDR2 FQNNGV. V was trimmed by 5 bases and J by 2 bases, leaving 15 bases between them. The CDR3 has 16 amino acids. The CDR3 nucleotides read TGTGCCAGCAGCCGAGGGAGGGGGTCCACTAATGAAAAACTGTTTTTT. Translated, it gives CASSRGRGSTNEKLFF.

V usage is TRBV7-3 and J usage is TRBJ2-1, with 9 bases that match TRBD2. This CDR3 spans 17 amino acids. Germline V lookup: CDR1 SGHTA, CDR2 FQGTGA. V dropped 1 base and J dropped 2; count of bases not matched to a gene: 6. The CDR3 DNA sequence: TGTGCCAGCAGCTTAAGTAGCGGGGGACCTACCTACAATGAGCAGTTCTTC. Its protein is CASSLSSGGPTYNEQFF.

The chain links TRBV19 to TRBJ1-1; 8 bases align to TRBD1. Germline CDR1 reads LNHDA; CDR2 reads SQIVND (reference sequence). Trimming took 3 bases from V and 0 from J; bases not matched to a gene: 6. The CDR3 spans 16 residues. The DNA for the CDR3 is TGTGCCAGTAGTATGAGGACAGGGATAATGAACACTGAAGCTTTCTTT. Translating it yields CASSMRTGIMNTEAFF.

The chain uses TRBV29-1 and TRBJ1-1; D ambiguous. V lost 1 base to trimming and J lost 10 bases, with 7 bases between them. Germline V gene sequence: CDR1 SQVTM, CDR2 ANQGSEA. This CDR3 region has 10 residues. CDR3 residues: CSVEGAVAFF. The CDR3 bases are TGCAGCGTTGAAGGAGCGGTAGCTTTCTTT.

The V and J genes are TRBV2 and TRBJ2-7, with 9 bases that match TRBD1. Per the germline V gene, CDR1 is SNHLY and CDR2 is FYNNEI. V shed 4 bases, J shed 3 bases, and the junction held 7 bases outside the gene matches. This CDR3 is built from 15 residues. The DNA of the CDR3 is TGTGCCAGCAGTGCGGGCACAGGGGGCCTCTACGAGCAGTACTTC. It specifies CASSAGTGGLYEQYF.

The genes are TRBV15 and TRBJ1-1; 8 nucleotides line up with TRBD1. The CDR3 spans 16 residues. Germline CDR1 reads LNHNV; CDR2 reads YYDKDF (reference sequence). Trimming at V came to 3 bases and at J to 1 base, leaving 7 bases not matched to a gene. This CDR3 reads CATSSPTTGENTEAFF. The CDR3 coding sequence is TGTGCCACCAGCAGCCCGACGACAGGGGAGAACACTGAAGCTTTCTTT.

The V gene is TRBV4-2, the J gene TRBJ1-1, with no clear D. The CDR3 spans 15 residues. Trimming took off 0 bases at V and 5 bases at J, with 13 bases between the two ends. Germline CDR1 and CDR2: LGHNA and YNFKEQ. This chain's CDR3 is CASSQDRGLWTEAFF. Written as DNA, the CDR3 is TGTGCCAGCAGCCAAGATAGAGGGTTATGGACTGAAGCTTTCTTT.

J is TRBJ2-3 and V is TRBV27; a possible D gene is TRBD1 (7 bases). Germline-derived CDR1 and CDR2 are MNHEY and SMNVEV (reference sequence). Trimming stripped 5 bases from V and 2 bases from J, with 20 bases between. There are 17 residues in the CDR3. Here the CDR3 DNA reads TGTGCCAGCAGTAAACTAACCCAGGGGGGCTACACAGATACGCAGTATTTT. Residues: CASSKLTQGGYTDTQYF.

The chain uses TRBV7-6 and TRBJ2-1; possibly TRBD2 for D (5 bases). Germline CDR1 is SGHVS and CDR2 is FNYEAQ. The germline V and J ends were trimmed by 1 base and 6 bases, with 10 bases remaining between them. The CDR3 contains 14 residues. The CDR3 spells CASSLEAGSNEQFF. For the CDR3, the DNA is TGTGCCAGCAGCTTAGAGGCGGGTAGCAATGAGCAGTTCTTC.

This chain joins TRBV6-1 and TRBJ2-5; D possibly corresponds to TRBD1 (5 bases). Germline CDR1 reads MNHNS; CDR2 reads SASEGT. This CDR3 comprises 12 residues. V lost 3 bases and J 5 bases, leaving 7 bases between the germline ends. CDR3 sequence: CASSDQGETQYF. In nucleotides, the CDR3 is TGTGCCAGCAGTGACCAGGGTGAGACCCAGTACTTC.

This clone is a singleton in its sample. CDR3 sequence reads: CASSLADRVGQPQHF. The CDR3 DNA follows: TGTGCCAGCAGCTTGGCTGACAGGGTGGGTCAGCCCCAGCATTTT. The rearrangement links TRBV7-6 to TRBJ1-5, with 7 bases aligning to TRBD1. The CDR3 is made up of 15 amino acids. After removal of 3 bases from V and 6 bases from J, the junction contained 8 bases not matched to a gene. Germline loops: CDR1 SGHVS, CDR2 FNYEAQ.

The rearrangement uses TRBV5-1 and TRBJ2-1, with D unclear. Germline values: CDR1 SGHRS, CDR2 YFSETQ. Trimming removed 2 bases at V and 5 bases at J, with 8 bases between. The CDR3 consists of 13 residues. This chain's CDR3 is CASSFTADNEQFF. CDR3 nucleotide sequence: TGCGCCAGCAGCTTTACAGCCGACAATGAGCAGTTCTTC.

This clone was detected once. The chain couples TRBV7-6 to TRBJ2-5, with D maybe TRBD2 (6 bases). CDR1 and CDR2 (germline): SGHVS, FNYEAQ. V was clipped by 5 bases and J by 2 bases, with 12 bases between them. There are 14 residues in the CDR3. This chain's CDR3 is CASSTRDFQETQYF. The CDR3 DNA follows: TGTGCCAGCAGCACCCGGGACTTTCAAGAGACCCAGTACTTC.

The chain joins TRBV10-3 to TRBJ2-7, with 9 bases matching TRBD2. The CDR3 sequence is 11 residues long. Germline-derived CDR1 and CDR2 are ENHRY and SYGVKD. V was pared by 11 bases and J by 6 bases, with 5 bases of the junction left unmatched. The CDR3 loop reads CASRGGGEQYF. The CDR3 nucleotides read TGTGCCTCCCGCGGGGGGGGCGAGCAGTACTTC.

The chain couples TRBV14 to TRBJ2-1; TRBD1 matches at 10 bases. The CDR3 spans 20 residues. The trim removed 4 bases at V and 4 bases at J, leaving 19 bases unmatched. Germline loops: CDR1 SGHDN, CDR2 FVKESK. CDR3 loop: CASSPRDRGAWGYYYNEQFF. The CDR3 nucleotides are TGTGCCAGCAGCCCCCGGGACAGGGGCGCCTGGGGGTATTATTACAATGAGCAGTTCTTC.